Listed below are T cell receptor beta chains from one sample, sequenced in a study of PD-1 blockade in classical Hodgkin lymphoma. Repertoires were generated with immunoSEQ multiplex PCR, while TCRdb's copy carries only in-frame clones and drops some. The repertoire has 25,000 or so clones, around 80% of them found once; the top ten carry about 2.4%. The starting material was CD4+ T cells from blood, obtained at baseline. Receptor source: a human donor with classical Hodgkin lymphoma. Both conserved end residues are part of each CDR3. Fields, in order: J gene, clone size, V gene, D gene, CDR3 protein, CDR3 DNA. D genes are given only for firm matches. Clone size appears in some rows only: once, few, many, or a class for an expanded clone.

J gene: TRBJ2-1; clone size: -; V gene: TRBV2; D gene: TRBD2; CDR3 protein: CASSGTSGGAGEQFF; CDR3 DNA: TGTGCCAGCAGTGGGACTAGCGGGGGGGCGGGAGAGCAGTTCTTC
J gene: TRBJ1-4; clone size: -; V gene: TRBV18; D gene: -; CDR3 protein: CASSPSVQGSNEKLFF; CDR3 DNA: TGTGCCAGCTCGCCGTCCGTGCAGGGGTCTAATGAAAAACTGTTTTTT
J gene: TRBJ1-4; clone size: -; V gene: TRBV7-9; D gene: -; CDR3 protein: CASSLGPQGEKLFF; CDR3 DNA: TGTGCCAGCAGCTTAGGACCACAAGGGGAAAAACTGTTTTTT
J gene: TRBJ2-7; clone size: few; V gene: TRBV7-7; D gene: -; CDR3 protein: CASSQDRGDYEQYF; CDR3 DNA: TGTGCCAGCAGCCAAGATAGGGGGGACTACGAGCAGTACTTC
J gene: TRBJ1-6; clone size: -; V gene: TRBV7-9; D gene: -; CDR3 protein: CASSPRGGNSPLHF; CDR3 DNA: TGTGCCAGCAGCCCCAGGGGAGGTAATTCACCCCTCCACTTT
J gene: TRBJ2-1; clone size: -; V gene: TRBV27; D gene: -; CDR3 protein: CASSSTYWGGDEQFF; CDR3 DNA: TGTGCCAGCAGTTCGACCTACTGGGGGGGCGATGAGCAGTTCTTC
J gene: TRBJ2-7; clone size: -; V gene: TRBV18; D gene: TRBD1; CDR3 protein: CASSPRQGLSSYEQYF; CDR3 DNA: TGTGCCAGCTCACCCCGACAGGGTTTAAGCTCCTACGAGCAGTACTTC
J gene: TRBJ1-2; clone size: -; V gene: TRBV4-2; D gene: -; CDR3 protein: CASSQDWGDGGAGGYTF; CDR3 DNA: TGTGCCAGCAGCCAAGACTGGGGGGATGGTGGGGCGGGCGGCTACACCTTC
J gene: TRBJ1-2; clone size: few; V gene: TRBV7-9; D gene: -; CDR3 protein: CASSSAGGYGYTF; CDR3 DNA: TGTGCCAGCAGCTCTGCGGGTGGTTATGGCTACACCTTC
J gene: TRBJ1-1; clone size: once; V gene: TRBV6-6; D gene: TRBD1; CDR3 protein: CATRTGFMGEAFF; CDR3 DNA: TGTGCCACCCGGACAGGGTTTATGGGTGAAGCTTTCTTT
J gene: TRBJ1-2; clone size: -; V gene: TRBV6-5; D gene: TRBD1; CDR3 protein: CASSYAGQGFSYGYTF; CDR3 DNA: TGTGCCAGCAGTTACGCGGGACAGGGATTTAGCTATGGCTACACCTTC
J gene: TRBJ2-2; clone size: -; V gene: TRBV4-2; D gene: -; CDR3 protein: CASSRENTGELFF; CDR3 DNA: TGTGCCAGCAGCCGTGAGAATACCGGGGAGCTGTTTTTT
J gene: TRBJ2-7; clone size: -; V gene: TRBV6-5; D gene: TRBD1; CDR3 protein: CATGDRGSYEQYF; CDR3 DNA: TGTGCCACGGGGGACAGGGGCTCCTACGAGCAGTACTTC
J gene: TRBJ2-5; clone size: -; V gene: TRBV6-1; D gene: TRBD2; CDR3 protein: CASSASFSGVKETQYF; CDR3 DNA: TGTGCCAGCAGTGCCTCTTTTAGCGGGGTCAAAGAGACCCAGTACTTC
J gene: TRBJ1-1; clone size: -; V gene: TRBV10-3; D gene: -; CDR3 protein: CAISESLRRKNTEAFF; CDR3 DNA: TGTGCCATCAGTGAGTCTTTGCGGCGGAAGAACACTGAAGCTTTCTTT
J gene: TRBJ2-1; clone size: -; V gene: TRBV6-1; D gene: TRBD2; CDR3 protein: CASGPPGGGAGEQFF; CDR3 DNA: TGTGCCAGCGGCCCCCCGGGCGGGGGGGCCGGAGAACAGTTCTTC
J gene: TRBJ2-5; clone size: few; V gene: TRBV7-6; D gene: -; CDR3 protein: CASSKPQETQYF; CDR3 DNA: TGTGCCAGCAGCAAACCTCAAGAGACCCAGTACTTC
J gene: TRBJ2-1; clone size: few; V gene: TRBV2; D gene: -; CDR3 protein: CAMGTLDNEQFF; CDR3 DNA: TGTGCCATGGGGACCCTGGACAATGAGCAGTTCTTC
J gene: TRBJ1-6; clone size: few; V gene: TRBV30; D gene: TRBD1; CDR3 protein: CAWSPGTGESPLHF; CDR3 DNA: TGTGCCTGGAGCCCCGGGACAGGGGAGTCACCCCTCCACTTT
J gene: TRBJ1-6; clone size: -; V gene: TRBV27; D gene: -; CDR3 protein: CASILLGGVTPYNSPLHF; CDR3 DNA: TGTGCCAGCATTCTTTTGGGGGGTGTGACACCTTATAATTCACCCCTCCACTTT
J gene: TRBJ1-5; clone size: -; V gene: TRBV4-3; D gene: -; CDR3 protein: CASSQDISFDQPQHF; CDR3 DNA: TGCGCCAGCAGCCAAGATATTAGTTTCGATCAGCCCCAGCATTTT
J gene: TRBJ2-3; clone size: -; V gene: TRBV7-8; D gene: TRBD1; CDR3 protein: CASSPGTGPADTQYF; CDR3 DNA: TGTGCCAGCAGCCCGGGGACAGGCCCTGCAGATACGCAGTATTTT
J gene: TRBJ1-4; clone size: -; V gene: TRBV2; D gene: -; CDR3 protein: CASRSGARGEKLFF; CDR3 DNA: TGTGCCAGCAGATCGGGGGCGCGGGGTGAAAAACTGTTTTTT
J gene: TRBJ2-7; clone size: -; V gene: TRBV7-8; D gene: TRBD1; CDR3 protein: CASSQTGATQYF; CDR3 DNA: TGTGCCAGCAGCCAAACAGGGGCGACGCAGTACTTC
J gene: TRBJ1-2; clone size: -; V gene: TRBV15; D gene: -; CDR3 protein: CATSTGRNGYTF; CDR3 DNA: TGTGCCACCAGCACAGGGAGGAATGGCTACACCTTC
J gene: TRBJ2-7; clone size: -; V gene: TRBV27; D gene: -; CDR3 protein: CASSFKPAGFTYEQYF; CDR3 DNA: TGTGCCAGCAGTTTCAAACCGGCGGGGTTCACCTACGAGCAGTACTTC
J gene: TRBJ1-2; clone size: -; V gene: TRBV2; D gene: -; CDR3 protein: CARDRSSGYTF; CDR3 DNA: TGTGCCAGGGACAGAAGTAGCGGCTACACCTTC
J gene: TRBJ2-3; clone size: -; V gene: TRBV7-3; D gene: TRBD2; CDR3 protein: CASSLNSGEITDTQYF; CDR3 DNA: TGTGCCAGCAGCTTAAATAGCGGGGAGATCACAGATACGCAGTATTTT
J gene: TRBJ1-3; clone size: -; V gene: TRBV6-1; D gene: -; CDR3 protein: CASSVGGAFSDTIYF; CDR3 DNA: TGTGCCAGCAGTGTTGGGGGCGCATTCTCGGACACCATATATTTT
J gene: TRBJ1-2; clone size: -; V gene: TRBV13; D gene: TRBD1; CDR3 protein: CASAGGQTSYGYTF; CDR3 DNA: TGTGCCAGCGCAGGGGGCCAGACAAGCTATGGCTACACCTTC
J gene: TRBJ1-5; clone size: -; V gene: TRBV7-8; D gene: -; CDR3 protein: CASSLWNSQPQHF; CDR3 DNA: TGTGCCAGCAGCTTATGGAACAGTCAGCCCCAGCATTTT
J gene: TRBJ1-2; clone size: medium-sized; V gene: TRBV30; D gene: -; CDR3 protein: CAWRGYRVGGYTF; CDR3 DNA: TGTGCCTGGAGGGGCTACAGGGTGGGTGGCTACACCTTC
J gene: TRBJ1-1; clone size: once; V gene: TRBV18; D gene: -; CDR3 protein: CASSLSTAMNTEAFF; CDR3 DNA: TGTGCCAGCTCACTCTCGACAGCAATGAACACTGAAGCTTTCTTT
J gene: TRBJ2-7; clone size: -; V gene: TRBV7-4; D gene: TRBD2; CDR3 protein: CASKEGGEYEQYF; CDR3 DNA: TGTGCCAGCAAAGAGGGAGGGGAATACGAGCAGTACTTC
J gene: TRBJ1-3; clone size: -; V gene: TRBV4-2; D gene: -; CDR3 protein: CASSQIWRFDSGNTIYF; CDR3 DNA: TGTGCCAGCAGCCAGATTTGGAGGTTCGACTCTGGAAACACCATATATTTT
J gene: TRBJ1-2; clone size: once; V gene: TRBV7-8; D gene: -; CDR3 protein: CASSLHPGSSNYGYTF; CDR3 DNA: TGTGCCAGCAGCTTACACCCGGGATCCTCTAACTATGGCTACACCTTC
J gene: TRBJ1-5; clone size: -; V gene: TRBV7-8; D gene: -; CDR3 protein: CASSLNSGSLTSGNQPQHF; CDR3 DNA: TGTGCCAGCAGCTTAAACTCCGGGTCCCTCACCTCGGGAAATCAGCCCCAGCATTTT
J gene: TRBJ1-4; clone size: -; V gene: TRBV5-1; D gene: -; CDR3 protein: CASSLTTSGEKLFF; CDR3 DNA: TGCGCCAGCAGCTTGACCACATCGGGGGAAAAACTGTTTTTT
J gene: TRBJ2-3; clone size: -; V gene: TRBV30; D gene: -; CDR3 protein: CAWSLDSNTDTQYF; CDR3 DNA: TGTGCCTGGAGTCTTGACTCGAACACAGATACGCAGTATTTT
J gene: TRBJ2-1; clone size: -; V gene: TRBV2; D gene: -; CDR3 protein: CASRGGLAAYNEQFF; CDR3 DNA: TGTGCCAGCAGGGGGGGATTAGCGGCATACAATGAGCAGTTCTTC
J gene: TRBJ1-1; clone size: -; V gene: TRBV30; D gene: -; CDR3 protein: CAWIRGMNTEAFF; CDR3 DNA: TGTGCCTGGATAAGAGGAATGAACACTGAAGCTTTCTTT
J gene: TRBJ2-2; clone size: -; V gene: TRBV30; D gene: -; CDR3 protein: CAWFRGPTAGELFF; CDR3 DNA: TGTGCCTGGTTCCGGGGGCCTACGGCCGGGGAGCTGTTTTTT
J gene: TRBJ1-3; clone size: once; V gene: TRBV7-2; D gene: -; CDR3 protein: CASSLYSTSGNTIYF; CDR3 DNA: TGTGCCAGCAGCTTATACTCGACGTCAGGAAACACCATATATTTT
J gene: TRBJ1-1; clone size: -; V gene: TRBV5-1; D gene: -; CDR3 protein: CASSFDNREAFF; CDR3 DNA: TGCGCCAGCAGCTTTGACAATCGTGAAGCTTTCTTT
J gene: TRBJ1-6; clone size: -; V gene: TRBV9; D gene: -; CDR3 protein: CASSVESRGESPLHF; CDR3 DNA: TGTGCCAGCAGCGTAGAATCCAGGGGCGAGTCACCCCTCCACTTT
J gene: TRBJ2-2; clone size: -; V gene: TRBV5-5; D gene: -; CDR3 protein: CASSSGADGTGELFF; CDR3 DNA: TGTGCCAGCAGCTCCGGGGCAGACGGCACCGGGGAGCTGTTTTTT
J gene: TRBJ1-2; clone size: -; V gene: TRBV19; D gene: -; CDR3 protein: CASSSGRSYGYTF; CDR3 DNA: TGTGCCAGTAGTTCCGGACGGTCCTATGGCTACACCTTC
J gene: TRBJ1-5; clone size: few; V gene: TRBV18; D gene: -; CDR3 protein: CASSPGAGDQPQHF; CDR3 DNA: TGTGCCAGCTCACCCGGGGCAGGGGATCAGCCCCAGCATTTT
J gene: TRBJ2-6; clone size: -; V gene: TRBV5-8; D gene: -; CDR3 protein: CARRSGAYGANVLTF; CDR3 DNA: TGTGCCAGAAGGTCCGGGGCCTACGGGGCCAACGTCCTGACTTTC
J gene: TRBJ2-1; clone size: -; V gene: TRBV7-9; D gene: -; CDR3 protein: CASSFAGASYNEQFF; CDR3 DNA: TGTGCCAGCAGCTTCGCAGGGGCCTCTTACAATGAGCAGTTCTTC
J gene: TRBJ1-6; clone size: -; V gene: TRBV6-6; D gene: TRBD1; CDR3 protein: CASSYTTGDSPLHF; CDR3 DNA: TGTGCCAGCAGTTACACGACAGGGGATTCACCCCTCCACTTT
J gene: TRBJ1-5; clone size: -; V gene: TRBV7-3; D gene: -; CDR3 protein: CASSPRRGIQPQHF; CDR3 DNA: TGTGCCAGCAGCCCCCGACGGGGGATTCAACCCCAGCATTTT
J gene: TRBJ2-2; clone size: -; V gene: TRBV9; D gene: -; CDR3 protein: CASSVENGGPTGELFF; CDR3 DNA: TGTGCCAGCAGCGTAGAGAACGGGGGCCCCACCGGGGAGCTGTTTTTT